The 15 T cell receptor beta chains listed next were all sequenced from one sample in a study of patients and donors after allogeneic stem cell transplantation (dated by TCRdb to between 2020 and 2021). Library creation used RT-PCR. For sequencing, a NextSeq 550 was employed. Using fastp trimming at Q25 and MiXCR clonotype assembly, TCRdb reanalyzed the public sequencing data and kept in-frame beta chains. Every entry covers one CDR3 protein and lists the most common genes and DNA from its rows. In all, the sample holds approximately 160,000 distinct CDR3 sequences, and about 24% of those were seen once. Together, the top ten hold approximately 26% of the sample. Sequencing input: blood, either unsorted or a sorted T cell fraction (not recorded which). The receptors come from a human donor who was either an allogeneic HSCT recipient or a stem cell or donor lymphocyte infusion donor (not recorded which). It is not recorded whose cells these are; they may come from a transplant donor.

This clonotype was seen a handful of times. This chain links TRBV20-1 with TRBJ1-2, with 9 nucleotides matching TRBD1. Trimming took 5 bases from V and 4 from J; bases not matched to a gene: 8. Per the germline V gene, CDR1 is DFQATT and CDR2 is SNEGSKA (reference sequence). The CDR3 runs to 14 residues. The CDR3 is CSAPKQGAIYGYTF. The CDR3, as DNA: TGCAGTGCTCCAAAACAGGGGGCAATCTATGGCTACACCTTC.

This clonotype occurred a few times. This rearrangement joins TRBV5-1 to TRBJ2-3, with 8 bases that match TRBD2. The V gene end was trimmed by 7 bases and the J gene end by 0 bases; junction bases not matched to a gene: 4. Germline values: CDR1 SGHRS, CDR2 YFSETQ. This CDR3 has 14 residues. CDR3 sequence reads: CASGSSGSTDTQYF. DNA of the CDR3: TGCGCCAGCGGGTCTAGCGGGAGCACAGATACGCAGTATTTT.

In nucleotides, the CDR3 is TGTGCCAGCAGCTTGCCGATAGGGAATGGCTACACCTTC. Its translation is CASSLPIGNGYTF. The chain carries TRBV7-9 and TRBJ1-2, with no clear D. Looked up from germline, CDR1 is SEHNR and CDR2 is FQNEAQ (reference sequence). V gave up 3 bases and J gave up 6 bases, with 11 bases separating them. This CDR3 has 13 amino acids.

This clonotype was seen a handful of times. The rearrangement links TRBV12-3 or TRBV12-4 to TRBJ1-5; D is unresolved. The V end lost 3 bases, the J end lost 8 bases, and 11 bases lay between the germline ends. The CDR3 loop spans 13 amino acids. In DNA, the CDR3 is TGTGCCAGCAGTTTTGAAGGGTGGGAGCCCCAGCATTTT. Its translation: CASSFEGWEPQHF.

The CDR3 reads CASRPYTGPSTDTQYF. CDR3 in DNA: TGTGCCAGCAGGCCTTATACCGGGCCCAGCACAGATACGCAGTATTTT. V gene TRBV12-3 or TRBV12-4 combines with J gene TRBJ2-3; no firm D call. The CDR3 loop spans 16 amino acids. Trimming removed 6 bases at V and 0 bases at J, with 16 bases between.

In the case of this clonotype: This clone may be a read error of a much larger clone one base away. The CDR3 region has the DNA TGTGCCAGCAGTTTACAGGGAGGAGGCACTGAAACTTTCTTT. The encoded protein is CASSLQGGGTETFF. The V gene is TRBV6-5, the J gene TRBJ1-1, with D tentatively TRBD1 (6 bases). Germline lookup yields CDR1 MNHEY and CDR2 SVGAGI. The CDR3 loop spans 14 amino acids.

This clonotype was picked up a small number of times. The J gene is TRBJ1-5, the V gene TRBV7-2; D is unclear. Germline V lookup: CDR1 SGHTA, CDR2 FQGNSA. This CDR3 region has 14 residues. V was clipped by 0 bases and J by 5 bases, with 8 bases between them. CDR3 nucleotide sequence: TGTGCCAGCAGCTTAGCCAGCTTCTATCAGCCCCAGCATTTT. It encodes CASSLASFYQPQHF.

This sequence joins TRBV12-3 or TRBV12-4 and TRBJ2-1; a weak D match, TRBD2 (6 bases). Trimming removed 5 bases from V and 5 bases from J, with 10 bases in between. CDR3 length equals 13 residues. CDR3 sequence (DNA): TGTGCCAGCAGTGGGACTGGAGACAATGAGCAGTTCTTC. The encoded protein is CASSGTGDNEQFF.

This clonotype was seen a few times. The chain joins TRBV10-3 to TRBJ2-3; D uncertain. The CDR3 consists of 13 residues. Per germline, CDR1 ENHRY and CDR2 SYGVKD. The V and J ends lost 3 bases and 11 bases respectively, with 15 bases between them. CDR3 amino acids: CAISDAQVIGQYF. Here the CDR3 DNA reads TGTGCCATCAGTGACGCCCAAGTAATAGGGCAGTATTTT.

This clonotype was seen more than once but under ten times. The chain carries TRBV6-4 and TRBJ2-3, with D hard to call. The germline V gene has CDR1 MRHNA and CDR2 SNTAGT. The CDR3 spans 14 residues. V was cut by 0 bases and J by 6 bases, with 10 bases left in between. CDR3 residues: CASSDSVPSDTQYF. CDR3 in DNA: TGTGCCAGCAGTGACTCGGTCCCATCCGATACGCAGTATTTT.

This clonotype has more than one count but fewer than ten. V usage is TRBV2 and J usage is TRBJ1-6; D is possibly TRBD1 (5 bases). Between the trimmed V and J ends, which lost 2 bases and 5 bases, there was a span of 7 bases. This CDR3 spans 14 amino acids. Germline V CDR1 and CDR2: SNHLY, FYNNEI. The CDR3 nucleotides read TGTGCCAGCAGTGAACAGGGTGATAATTCACCCCTCCACTTT. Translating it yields CASSEQGDNSPLHF. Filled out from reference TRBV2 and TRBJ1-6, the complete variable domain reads EPEVTQTPSHQVTQMGQEVILRCVPISNHLYFYWYRQILGQKVEFLVSFYNNEISEKSEIFDDQFSVERPDGSNFTLKIRSTKLEDSAMYFCASSEQGDNSPLHFGNGTRLTVT.

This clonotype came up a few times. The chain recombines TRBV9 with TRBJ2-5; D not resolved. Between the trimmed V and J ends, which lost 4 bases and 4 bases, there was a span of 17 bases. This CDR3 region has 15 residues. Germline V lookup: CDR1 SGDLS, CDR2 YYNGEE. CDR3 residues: CASSPNGVVGETQYF. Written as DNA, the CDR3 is TGTGCCAGCAGCCCAAATGGGGTGGTTGGAGAGACCCAGTACTTC. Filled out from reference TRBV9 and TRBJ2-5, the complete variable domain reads DSGVTQTPKHLITATGQRVTLRCSPRSGDLSVYWYQQSLDQGLQFLIQYYNGEERAKGNILERFSAQQFPDLHSELNLSSLELGDSALYFCASSPNGVVGETQYFGPGTRLLVL.

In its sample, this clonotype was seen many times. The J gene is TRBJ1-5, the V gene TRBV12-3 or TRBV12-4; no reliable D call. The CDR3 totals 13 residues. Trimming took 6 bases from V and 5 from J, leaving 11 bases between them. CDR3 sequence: CASSGLEDQPQHF. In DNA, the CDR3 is TGTGCCAGCAGCGGACTGGAGGATCAGCCCCAGCATTTT.

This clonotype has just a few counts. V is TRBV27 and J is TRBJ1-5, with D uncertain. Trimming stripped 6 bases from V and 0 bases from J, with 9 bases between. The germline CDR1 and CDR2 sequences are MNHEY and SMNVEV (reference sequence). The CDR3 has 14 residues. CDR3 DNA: TGTGCCAGCAGCCTGAAGTATAGCAATCAGCCCCAGCATTTT. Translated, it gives CASSLKYSNQPQHF.

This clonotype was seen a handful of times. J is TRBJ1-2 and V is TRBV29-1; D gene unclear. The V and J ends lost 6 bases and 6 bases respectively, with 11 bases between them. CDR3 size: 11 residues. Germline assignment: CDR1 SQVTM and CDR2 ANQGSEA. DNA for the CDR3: TGCAGCGTGAGGGAGGGAAATGGCTACACCTTC. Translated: CSVREGNGYTF. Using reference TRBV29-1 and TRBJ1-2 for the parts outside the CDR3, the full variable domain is SAVISQKPSRDICQRGTSLTIQCQVDSQVTMMFWYRQQPGQSLTLIATANQGSEATYESGFVIDKFPISRPNLTFSTLTVSNMSPEDSSIYLCSVREGNGYTFGSGTRLTVV.